The 31 T cell receptor beta chains listed next were all sequenced from one sample in a study of spatial heterogeneity in lung cancer. TCRdb re-called the 5' RACE reads with MiXCR, one entry per CDR3 protein. The repertoire holds over 85,000 distinct CDR3 sequences, with approximately 19% as singletons. The time point here: blood at routine non-recurrence follow-up after resection. Sequencing was performed on PBMCs, taken at follow-up. The origin of the receptors is a male donor with early-stage non-small cell lung cancer.

Many counts were recorded for this clonotype. The V and J genes are TRBV7-3 and TRBJ1-2, with 8 bases matching TRBD1. After removal of 5 bases from V and 4 bases from J, the junction contained 9 bases not matched to a gene. CDR3 length: 15 residues. Germline CDR1 SGHTA, CDR2 FQGTGA. The CDR3 loop reads CASSPSTGASYGYTF. In DNA, the CDR3 is TGTGCCAGCAGCCCCTCGACAGGGGCCTCCTATGGCTACACCTTC.

The CDR3 bases are TGCAGTGCTGGGAGGCCGACAGCCCCATCTGGCTACACCTTC. Translating it yields CSAGRPTAPSGYTF. V usage is TRBV20-1 and J usage is TRBJ1-2; D possibly corresponds to TRBD1 (5 bases). The CDR3 spans 14 residues. Germline V lookup: CDR1 DFQATT, CDR2 SNEGSKA (reference sequence). V was cut by 5 bases and J by 7 bases, with 20 bases left in between.

The chain recombines TRBV18 with TRBJ2-5; D is uncertain. Germline lookup yields CDR1 KGHSH and CDR2 LQKENI. The CDR3 length is 15 residues. V dropped 0 bases and J dropped 2 bases, with 10 bases sitting between them. The DNA for the CDR3 is TGTGCCAGCTCACCACCGGCCGGCAGGCAAGAGACCCAGTACTTC. Protein product: CASSPPAGRQETQYF.

The CDR3 here is CASSPTTSSYEQYF. DNA of the CDR3: TGTGCCAGTAGTCCTACTACCAGCTCCTACGAGCAGTACTTC. The chain joins TRBV19 to TRBJ2-7; D is unresolved. The CDR3 spans 14 residues. V was clipped by 5 bases and J by 0 bases, with 11 bases between them. From germline, CDR1 is LNHDA and CDR2 SQIVND (reference sequence). The complete variable domain, with remaining parts taken from reference TRBV19 and TRBJ2-7, reads DGGITQSPKYLFRKEGQNVTLSCEQNLNHDAMYWYRQDPGQGLRLIYYSQIVNDFQKGDIAEGYSVSREKKESFPLTVTSAQKNPTAFYLCASSPTTSSYEQYFGPGTRLTVT.

The V gene is TRBV29-1, the J gene TRBJ2-7, with unresolved D. CDR1 SQVTM and CDR2 ANQGSEA come from the germline V gene. The CDR3 has 11 amino acids. V was cut by 7 bases and J by 4 bases, with 11 bases left in between. In nucleotides, the CDR3 is TGCAGCGGGGCAGTATCTTACGAGCAGTACTTC. It translates to CSGAVSYEQYF.

This clonotype was picked up a small number of times. The chain employs TRBV2 and TRBJ2-5, with 9 bases fitting TRBD1. V shed 4 bases and J 5 bases; nucleotides not matched to a gene: 5. CDR1 SNHLY and CDR2 FYNNEI come from the germline V gene. The CDR3 is 14 amino acids. The CDR3 DNA reads TGTGCCAGCAGTGTCACAGGGGGCTTGGAGACCCAGTACTTC. Its translation: CASSVTGGLETQYF.

With regard to this clonotype: This may be a read error: a much more frequent sequence differs by one nucleotide. The chain joins TRBV6-2 or TRBV6-3 to TRBJ2-3, with 8 bases aligning to TRBD2. CDR3 length: 15 residues. Germline CDR1 MNHEY, CDR2 SVGEGT. CDR3 sequence (DNA): TGTGCCAGCGTGCGAGTAGCGGGAATCTCAGATACGCGGTATTTT. This encodes CASVRVAGISDTRYF.

This chain links TRBV19 with TRBJ1-5; the D gene is possibly TRBD1 (5 bases). The CDR3 extends over 16 amino acids. Per germline, CDR1 LNHDA and CDR2 SQIVND (reference sequence). V was pared by 6 bases and J by 2 bases, with 17 bases between. The CDR3, as DNA: TGTGCCAGTAGCCCTCAGGGCGGTGGTGGCAATCAGCCCCAGCATTTT. As protein: CASSPQGGGGNQPQHF.

This clonotype was observed at least ten times. The rearrangement joins TRBV6-5 to TRBJ1-4; TRBD1 agrees at 7 bases. The V and J ends lost 4 bases and 4 bases, in that order; junction bases with no gene match: 9. The germline V gene encodes CDR1 MNHEY and CDR2 SVGAGI. CDR3 length: 16 amino acids. The CDR3 DNA is TGTGCCAGCAGTTCTCTTGGGACAGATGGTAATGAAAAACTGTTTTTT. This translates into CASSSLGTDGNEKLFF.

This rearrangement joins TRBV11-2 to TRBJ1-1, with D possibly TRBD1 on 5 matching bases. V was pared by 2 bases and J by 7 bases, with 17 bases between. Germline-derived CDR1 and CDR2 are SGHAT and FQNNGV. The CDR3 is 15 residues long. CDR3 bases: TGTGCCAGCAGCTTATTTTCATTCACTGGGGGTGAAGCTTTCTTT. It is translated as CASSLFSFTGGEAFF.

This clonotype was observed many times. J is TRBJ2-7 and V is TRBV4-1; TRBD1 aligns across 9 bases. Germline V gene sequence: CDR1 MGHRA, CDR2 YSYEKL. J was trimmed by 2 bases and V by 4 bases; bases with no gene match: 12. This CDR3 spans 17 amino acids. CDR3 in amino acids: CASSLRPSGQGPYEQYV. CDR3 coding DNA: TGCGCCAGCAGCCTGAGACCCTCGGGACAGGGACCCTACGAGCAGTACGTC.

This clonotype was seen a few times. The chain couples TRBV11-1 to TRBJ2-3; no definite D call. This CDR3 contains 11 residues. Germline V gene lookup returns CDR1 SGHAT and CDR2 FQDESV (reference sequence). The V end was cut by 8 bases, the J end by 4 bases, with 7 bases between. CDR3 amino acids: CASGVADTQYF. The CDR3 nucleotides are TGTGCCAGCGGAGTGGCAGATACGCAGTATTTT.

Only a few counts were recorded for this clonotype. This chain connects TRBV10-2 to TRBJ2-1, with 10 bases that match TRBD2. The V segment lost 2 bases and the J segment 7 bases; nucleotides outside the gene matches: 5. CDR3 length equals 15 residues. Germline V gives CDR1 WSHSY, CDR2 SAAADI. The CDR3 DNA follows: TGCGCCAGCAGTGAGGCCAGCGGGGGGGCGAATGAGCAGTTCTTC. The encoded protein is CASSEASGGANEQFF.

The sample holds a few counts of this clonotype. The J gene is TRBJ2-4, the V gene TRBV19; TRBD2 is a possible D gene (5 bases). The CDR3 contains 15 residues. Germline V gene sequence: CDR1 LNHDA, CDR2 SQIVND (reference sequence). Between the trimmed V and J ends, which lost 5 bases and 2 bases, there was a span of 13 bases. CDR3 in amino acids: CASSLRGTTKNIQYF. The CDR3 DNA reads TGTGCCAGTAGTCTTCGGGGAACCACCAAAAACATTCAGTACTTC. Full variable domain (rest looked up from reference TRBV19 and TRBJ2-4): DGGITQSPKYLFRKEGQNVTLSCEQNLNHDAMYWYRQDPGQGLRLIYYSQIVNDFQKGDIAEGYSVSREKKESFPLTVTSAQKNPTAFYLCASSLRGTTKNIQYFGAGTRLSVL.

This chain's CDR3 is CASLDTRGSNEQFF. CDR3 DNA: TGCGCCAGCCTAGACACCAGGGGTTCAAATGAGCAGTTCTTC. This chain uses TRBV10-2 with TRBJ2-1, with D perhaps matching TRBD1 (6 bases). The V gene lost 8 bases and the J gene lost 7 bases, with 18 bases spanning the gap. Germline assignment: CDR1 WSHSY and CDR2 SAAADI. This CDR3 spans 14 amino acids.

V is TRBV6-1 and J is TRBJ2-5; 9 positions match TRBD2. The CDR3 loop spans 14 amino acids. Germline loops: CDR1 MNHNS, CDR2 SASEGT. Germline trimming cut 5 bases from V and 5 bases from J; bases unmatched to any gene: 6. Here the CDR3 DNA reads TGTGCCAGCAGTTTACTTAGCGGGGGTGAGACCCAGTACTTC. Translation gives CASSLLSGGETQYF.

The chain links TRBV4-2 to TRBJ2-2; 8 bases are a match to TRBD2. Germline-derived CDR1 and CDR2 are LGHNA and YNFKEQ. The CDR3 covers 16 residues. The ends lost 4 bases at V and 5 bases at J; junction bases unmatched: 9. DNA of the CDR3: TGTGCCAGCAGCCCCCAAATGATAGCGGGAACCGGGGAGCTGTTTTTT. This encodes CASSPQMIAGTGELFF.

There are a few counts of this clonotype. The chain carries TRBV27 and TRBJ2-1, with D perhaps matching TRBD1 (6 bases). Germline loops: CDR1 MNHEY, CDR2 SMNVEV (reference sequence). CDR3 length: 16 amino acids. Trimming stripped 5 bases from V and 0 bases from J, with 14 bases between. CDR3 amino acids: CASSAGARVSYNEQFF. The CDR3 DNA is TGTGCCAGCAGTGCAGGGGCAAGGGTCTCCTACAATGAGCAGTTCTTC.

This clonotype was seen a few times. This chain uses TRBV6-5 with TRBJ2-7; 8 positions agree with TRBD2. CDR1 is MNHEY and CDR2 is SVGAGI in the germline V gene. V lost 5 bases to trimming and J lost 5 bases; unmatched junction nucleotides: 8. The CDR3 spans 14 residues. The CDR3 DNA sequence: TGTGCCAGCAGTCGCCCGGGGGGGGCCCACGAGCAGTACTTC. The encoded protein is CASSRPGGAHEQYF.

A few counts support this clonotype. The chain combines TRBV29-1 with TRBJ2-3, with a possible D match to TRBD2 (6 bases). Trimming removed 5 bases from V and 4 bases from J, with 13 bases in between. This CDR3 is 13 amino acids long. Germline V gene sequence: CDR1 SQVTM, CDR2 ANQGSEA. The DNA of the CDR3 is TGCAGCGTTCCCCAACCGGGAGCAGATACGCAGTATTTT. It encodes CSVPQPGADTQYF.

V usage is TRBV27 and J usage is TRBJ1-6; D is ambiguous. CDR1 and CDR2 from the germline V gene are MNHEY and SMNVEV (reference sequence). Trimming removed 6 bases at V and 10 bases at J, with 13 bases between. CDR3 length: 13 amino acids. The CDR3 region is CASRQPPGSPLHF. The CDR3 DNA reads TGTGCCAGCAGGCAACCCCCAGGATCACCCCTCCACTTT.

The chain's CDR3 is CASSDGLVSYEQYF. DNA for the CDR3: TGTGCCAGCAGCGACGGACTAGTCTCCTACGAGCAGTACTTC. This rearrangement joins TRBV9 to TRBJ2-7, with 7 bases identical to TRBD2. V lost 3 bases, J lost 0 bases, and 3 bases stayed unmatched. CDR1 is SGDLS and CDR2 is YYNGEE in the germline V gene. The CDR3 sequence is 14 residues long.

This chain uses TRBV3-1 with TRBJ2-3; D uncertain. The V and J ends lost 3 bases and 0 bases respectively, with 16 bases between them. The CDR3 covers 17 residues. The germline gives CDR1 LGHDT, CDR2 YNNKEL (reference sequence). Here the CDR3 DNA reads TGTGCCAGCAGCCAGATCCTCCTGGCGACTAGCACAGATACGCAGTATTTT. This translates into CASSQILLATSTDTQYF.

Points on this clonotype: The junction and the germline gene differ at one end; a read error may be behind it. The V and J genes are TRBV2 and TRBJ1-2, with D uncertain. From germline, CDR1 is SNHLY and CDR2 FYNNEI. CDR3 length: 14 amino acids. CDR3 sequence: CASSEGHPDYGYIF. The CDR3 DNA reads TGTGCCAGCAGTGAAGGACACCCTGACTATGGCTACATCTTC. Using reference TRBV2 and TRBJ1-2 for the parts outside the CDR3, the full variable domain is EPEVTQTPSHQVTQMGQEVILRCVPISNHLYFYWYRQILGQKVEFLVSFYNNEISEKSEIFDDQFSVERPDGSNFTLKIRSTKLEDSAMYFCASSEGHPDYGYIFGSGTRLTVV.

This clonotype came up a few times. The chain joins TRBV29-1 to TRBJ2-7; no reliable D call. CDR1 is SQVTM, CDR2 ANQGSEA, per germline. Trimming cost V 0 bases and J 8 bases, with 8 bases left between them. This CDR3 has 11 residues. The CDR3 sequence is CSVEDVGKQYF. The CDR3 DNA is TGCAGCGTTGAAGATGTAGGGAAGCAGTACTTC.

The J gene is TRBJ1-2, the V gene TRBV30; D perhaps matches TRBD1 (5 bases). The CDR3 sequence is 13 residues long. Trimming stripped 1 base from V and 8 bases from J, with 14 bases between. CDR1 is GTSNPN and CDR2 is SVGIG in the germline V gene (reference sequence). The CDR3, as DNA: TGTGCCTGGAGTGCGGACACCAGCGGGGGCTACACCTTC. Translation gives CAWSADTSGGYTF.

CDR3 bases: TGTGCCAGCAGCTACGCGACGGTGAGCTCTGGGGCCAACGTCCTGACTTTC. It specifies CASSYATVSSGANVLTF. The chain joins TRBV9 to TRBJ2-6; D remains ambiguous. Trimming left V 4 bases short and J 0 bases short, with 14 bases between. There are 17 residues in the CDR3. The germline CDR1 and CDR2 sequences are SGDLS and YYNGEE.

A few counts support this clonotype. The chain recombines TRBV5-1 with TRBJ2-2; 8 nucleotides align to TRBD1. This CDR3 comprises 15 residues. The V and J ends lost 0 bases and 7 bases, in that order; junction bases with no gene match: 5. In germline, CDR1 is SGHRS, CDR2 YFSETQ. For the CDR3, the DNA is TGCGCCAGCAGCTTGGTCCAGGGGGCGGTCGGGGAGCTGTTTTTT. It translates to CASSLVQGAVGELFF.

This clonotype has more than one count but fewer than ten. J is TRBJ1-2 and V is TRBV20-1; 9 bases are shared with TRBD1. Germline values: CDR1 DFQATT, CDR2 SNEGSKA (reference sequence). The CDR3 is 13 amino acids. The junction had 9 bases not matched to a gene; V was cut back by 5 bases and J by 8 bases. The CDR3 loop reads CSAGVQGALGYTF. The DNA for the CDR3 is TGCAGTGCTGGGGTACAGGGGGCCTTAGGCTACACCTTC.

V usage is TRBV20-1 and J usage is TRBJ1-2; 9 nucleotides match TRBD1. The CDR3 loop spans 15 amino acids. Germline lookup yields CDR1 DFQATT and CDR2 SNEGSKA (reference sequence). Trimming removed 6 bases from V and 0 bases from J; junction bases left unmatched: 8. CDR3 amino acids: CSAGTGRNSNYGYTF. The CDR3 DNA reads TGCAGTGCCGGGACAGGGAGAAACTCTAACTATGGCTACACCTTC.

This rearrangement joins TRBV7-9 to TRBJ2-3, with TRBD2 matching 9 bases. J gave up 0 bases and V 5 bases, and 12 bases lay outside the gene matches. CDR1 and CDR2 (germline): SEHNR, FQNEAQ (reference sequence). This CDR3 comprises 18 residues. CDR3 loop: CASSRRTSDDPSTDTQYF. The CDR3 coding sequence is TGTGCCAGCAGCAGACGGACTAGCGACGACCCTAGCACAGATACGCAGTATTTT.